The 8 T cell receptor beta chains reported below all come from one sample, sequenced in a study of blood T cell repertoires in COVID-19. TCRdb's table, derived via immunoSEQ multiplex PCR, lists solely in-frame clones and lacks some. The table lists 120,000 to 150,000 clones, around four fifths of them singletons. Sequencing was performed on PBMCs or T cells enriched from blood (not recorded which). The receptors were gathered from a woman aged 40 to 50 who had recovered from COVID-19.

The chain is built from TRBV19 and TRBJ1-1, with a possible D match to TRBD1 (6 bases). V was cut by 3 bases and J by 3 bases, with 8 bases left in between. The CDR3 totals 13 residues. Germline V gives CDR1 LNHDA, CDR2 SQIVND (reference sequence). CDR3 in DNA: TGTGCCAGTAGTATCCGACAGGACACTGAAGCTTTCTTT. Protein: CASSIRQDTEAFF.

The V and J genes are TRBV7-9 and TRBJ2-2; a possible D gene is TRBD1 (6 bases). In germline, CDR1 is SEHNR, CDR2 FQNEAQ (reference sequence). V gave up 1 base and J gave up 6 bases, with 12 bases separating them. This CDR3 region has 15 residues. The CDR3 sequence: CASSLVTGISGELFF. In DNA, the CDR3 is TGTGCCAGCAGCTTAGTCACAGGGATCTCCGGGGAGCTGTTTTTT.

There are a few counts of this clone. This chain connects TRBV5-6 to TRBJ2-7; 7 nucleotides align to TRBD1. The germline V gene encodes CDR1 SGHDT and CDR2 YYEEEE. The length of the CDR3 is 14 residues. After removal of 3 bases from V and 1 base from J, the junction contained 4 bases not matched to a gene. DNA of the CDR3: TGTGCCAGCAGCTACCGACAGGGTTCCTACGAGCAGTACTTC. Its translation is CASSYRQGSYEQYF.

The V and J genes are TRBV7-8 and TRBJ2-2; TRBD2 agrees at 14 bases. The CDR3 has 19 residues. CDR1 is SGHVS, CDR2 FQNEAQ, per germline. With 1 base clipped from V and 0 bases from J, the junction kept 4 bases outside the gene matches. CDR3 region: CASSLETSGGVTNTGELFF. In nucleotides, the CDR3 is TGTGCCAGCAGCTTAGAGACTAGCGGGGGGGTAACGAACACCGGGGAGCTGTTTTTT.

This chain uses TRBV30 with TRBJ2-7, with a tentative D call TRBD2 (7 bases). The CDR3 covers 14 residues. The germline CDR1 and CDR2 sequences are GTSNPN and SVGIG (reference sequence). Trimming stripped 3 bases from V and 2 bases from J, with 14 bases between. CDR3 nucleotide sequence: TGTGCCTGGAGCGGGGGGCAGATCACCTACGAGCAGTACTTC. Translated, it gives CAWSGGQITYEQYF.

This clone was seen only a few times. The V call is TRBV10-3, the J call TRBJ1-1; 7 bases agree with TRBD1. The CDR3 is made up of 13 amino acids. Looked up from germline, CDR1 is ENHRY and CDR2 is SYGVKD. Trimming cost V 5 bases and J 7 bases; bases outside gene matches: 7. The chain's CDR3 is CAISFDRADEAFF. CDR3 DNA sequence: TGTGCCATCAGTTTCGACAGGGCGGATGAAGCTTTCTTT.

The chain uses TRBV5-1 and TRBJ1-2; TRBD1 matches at 10 bases. The ends lost 2 bases at V and 4 bases at J; junction bases unmatched: 5. Per the germline V gene, CDR1 is SGHRS and CDR2 is YFSETQ. This CDR3 region has 15 residues. CDR3 DNA sequence: TGCGCCAGCAGCTTTGGACAGGGGGAGAGCTATGGCTACACCTTC. Translated: CASSFGQGESYGYTF. The full variable domain, its missing parts supplied by reference TRBV5-1 and TRBJ1-2, is KAGVTQTPRYLIKTRGQQVTLSCSPISGHRSVSWYQQTPGQGLQFLFEYFSETQRNKGNFPGRFSGRQFSNSRSEMNVSTLELGDSALYLCASSFGQGESYGYTFGSGTRLTVV.

CDR3 protein: CASSSGGVRYTQYF. The CDR3 DNA follows: TGTGCCAGCAGCTCGGGGGGTGTTAGGTATACGCAGTATTTT. The rearrangement joins TRBV6-5 to TRBJ2-3, with 7 positions matching TRBD2. The germline V gene has CDR1 MNHEY and CDR2 SVGAGI. Trimming took 6 bases from V and 7 from J; bases not matched to a gene: 10. The CDR3 has 14 amino acids.